This T cell receptor (beta chain) was captured by sequencing in a study of shared clonotypes between healthy human individuals. CDR1 is GTSNPN and CDR2 is SVGIG in the germline V gene (reference sequence). The CDR3 has 13 amino acids. Between the trimmed V and J ends, which lost 5 bases and 1 base, there was a span of 12 bases. Assay used: immunoSEQ multiplex PCR; TCRdb lists only in-frame clones, some missing. The data contain fewer than 2.5 million clones, roughly 93% of them singletons. The sequenced material came from naive CD4+ T cells from PBMCs. Subset in this sample: CD45RA+ positively selected. This chain connects TRBV30 to TRBJ2-7; D is perhaps TRBD1 (7 bases). The source of this sequence is a man aged 18 to 29 in good health. Some clones in this sample may be carry-over from other donors' samples. The CDR3 region is CAWQAGGSYEQYF. The CDR3 nucleotides are TGTGCCTGGCAAGCAGGGGGGTCCTACGAGCAGTACTTC.